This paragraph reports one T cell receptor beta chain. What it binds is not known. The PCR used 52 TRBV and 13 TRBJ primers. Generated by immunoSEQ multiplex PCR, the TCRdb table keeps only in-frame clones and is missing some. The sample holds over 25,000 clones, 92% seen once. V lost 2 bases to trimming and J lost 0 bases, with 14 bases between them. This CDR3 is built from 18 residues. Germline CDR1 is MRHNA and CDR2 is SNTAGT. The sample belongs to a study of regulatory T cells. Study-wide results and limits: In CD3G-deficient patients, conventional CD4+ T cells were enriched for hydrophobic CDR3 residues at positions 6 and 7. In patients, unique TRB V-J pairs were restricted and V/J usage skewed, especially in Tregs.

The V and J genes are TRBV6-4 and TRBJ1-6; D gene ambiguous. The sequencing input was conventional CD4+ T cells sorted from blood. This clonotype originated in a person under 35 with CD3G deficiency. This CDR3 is CASSDRADGFSYNSPLHF. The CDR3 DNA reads TGTGCCAGCAGTGACAGGGCCGATGGCTTCTCCTATAATTCACCCCTCCACTTT.